The clone carrying this T cell receptor beta chain was seen repeatedly, ten times or more. Its antigen is as yet unknown. Germline CDR1 SGHTA, CDR2 FQGNSA. V lost 1 base, J lost 0 bases, and 3 bases stayed unmatched. The CDR3 runs 15 residues. The data derive from a study of T cell repertoires in cytomegalovirus infection. Study-wide context: Indicated by public TCR beta signatures were CMV infection and matching HLA type. Findings of the study overall: Cumulative frequency of public TCR beta families picked out carriers of CMV plus the relevant HLA. Across the ex vivo response, the dominant clonotypes were HLA-C-restricted CMV-specific TCR beta clonotypes.

TCRdb itself ran the reads through MiXCR, one entry per CDR3 protein. The repertoire holds about 130,000 distinct CDR3 sequences, with about 10% as singletons. The clonotype originates from a human donor in good health (CMV status not recorded). Some clones in this sample may be carry-over from other donors' samples. V usage is TRBV7-2 and J usage is TRBJ2-7; 7 bases map to TRBD2. Sequenced sample: PBMCs. The CDR3, as DNA: TGTGCCAGCAGCTTAGAGACGGGGGGCTCCTACGAGCAGTACTTC. Its translation: CASSLETGGSYEQYF.